Each of the 10 T cell receptor beta chains below was sequenced from the same sample in a study of T-cell reconstitution after alpha-beta-depleted transplantation in children. Unique molecular identifiers were used to barcode this TCRbeta library. MiXCR was run by TCRdb on the PCR reads, yielding one entry per CDR3 protein. The sample contains some 490,000 distinct CDR3 sequences, around 12% of which appear only once. Sample: PBMCs from the stem cell graft donor, taken from the stem cell graft. Every receptor here comes from a human donor who donated a stem cell graft to a child with combined immunodeficiency.

This clonotype was counted a few times. The rearrangement joins TRBV4-2 to TRBJ2-3, with 8 positions matching TRBD2. This CDR3 is built from 16 residues. The germline gives CDR1 LGHNA, CDR2 YNFKEQ. The J segment lost 5 bases and the V segment lost 3 bases, leaving 10 bases of the junction unmatched. CDR3 protein: CASSQTSAGGVDTQYF. Here the CDR3 DNA reads TGTGCCAGCAGCCAGACCTCCGCGGGGGGTGTAGATACGCAGTATTTT.

In its sample, this clonotype was seen many times. The chain carries TRBV7-9 and TRBJ2-2; TRBD1 agrees at 8 bases. Germline V gene data show CDR1 as SEHNR and CDR2 as FQNEAQ (reference sequence). The CDR3 covers 18 residues. The V segment lost 2 bases and the J segment 7 bases; nucleotides outside the gene matches: 15. The chain's CDR3 is CASSLNRGEFKAHGELFF. CDR3 nucleotide sequence: TGTGCCAGCAGCTTAAACAGGGGGGAATTCAAGGCTCACGGGGAGCTGTTTTTT.

Only a few counts were recorded for this clonotype. The chain uses TRBV28 and TRBJ2-7; TRBD1 matches at 11 bases. Germline V gives CDR1 MDHEN, CDR2 SYDVKM. With 6 bases clipped from V and 7 bases from J, the junction kept 5 bases outside the gene matches. The CDR3 is 13 amino acids. CDR3 sequence: CASRDRGRGEQYF. The CDR3 DNA reads as TGTGCCAGCAGGGACAGGGGGCGGGGAGAGCAGTACTTC. The full variable domain, rest sourced from reference TRBV28 and TRBJ2-7, is DVKVTQSSRYLVKRTGEKVFLECVQDMDHENMFWYRQDPGLGLRLIYFSYDVKMKEKGDIPEGYSVSREKKERFSLILESASTNQTSMYLCASRDRGRGEQYFGPGTRLTVT.

This clonotype was seen repeatedly, ten times or more. This rearrangement joins TRBV15 to TRBJ2-3; 14 nucleotides match TRBD2. The germline V gene encodes CDR1 LNHNV and CDR2 YYDKDF (reference sequence). CDR3 length: 16 residues. Losses at the gene ends were 5 bases for V and 3 bases for J; bases not matched to a gene: 4. The CDR3 region has the DNA TGTGCCACCAGCTTGGGGACTAGCGGGAGAACAGATACGCAGTATTTT. It encodes CATSLGTSGRTDTQYF.

This clonotype was counted between two and nine times. The germline gene is not matched at one end of the junction; a read error may be the cause. V and J are TRBV7-9 and TRBJ2-1; a possible D gene is TRBD1 (5 bases). The CDR3 contains 12 residues. Germline V gives CDR1 SEHNR, CDR2 FQNEAQ (reference sequence). The CDR3 sequence: CASSELGQRRVF. The CDR3 nucleotides are TGTGCCAGCAGCGAGCTGGGGCAGAGAAGAGTATTC. Full variable domain (rest looked up from reference TRBV7-9 and TRBJ2-1): DTGVSQNPRHKITKRGQNVTFRCDPISEHNRLYWYRQTLGQGPEFLTYFQNEAQLEKSRLLSDRFSAERPKGSFSTLEIQRTEQGDSAMYLCASSELGQRRVFGPGTRLTVL.

There are many counts of this clonotype. This chain joins TRBV6-5 and TRBJ2-3, with a weak D call TRBD1 (6 bases). CDR3 length: 14 residues. From germline, CDR1 is MNHEY and CDR2 SVGAGI. The V gene lost 8 bases and the J gene lost 0 bases, with 12 bases spanning the gap. Here the CDR3 DNA reads TGTGCCAGCCAGGGGCCGACTAGCACAGATACGCAGTATTTT. As protein: CASQGPTSTDTQYF.

This clonotype has a handful of counts. The CDR3 here is CASSSLGADSYNEQFF. The CDR3, as DNA: TGTGCCAGCAGTTCCCTGGGGGCGGACTCCTACAATGAGCAGTTCTTC. The chain is built from TRBV28 and TRBJ2-1, with D tentatively TRBD1 (6 bases). Germline CDR1 is MDHEN and CDR2 is SYDVKM. This CDR3 spans 16 amino acids. V shed 4 bases and J shed 0 bases, with 13 bases lying between them.

This clonotype was detected only a few times. As DNA, the CDR3 is TGCGCCAGCCTGGGACAACGAAGTGGTGGCTACACCTTC. This sequence encodes CASLGQRSGGYTF. The rearrangement joins TRBV5-1 to TRBJ1-2, with D perhaps matching TRBD1 (6 bases). The germline V gene has CDR1 SGHRS and CDR2 YFSETQ. The V and J ends lost 7 bases and 7 bases respectively, with 17 bases between them. The CDR3 loop spans 13 amino acids.

At least ten counts were recorded for this clonotype. The chain has TRBV10-3 and TRBJ2-3, with D tentatively TRBD1 (5 bases). The CDR3 spans 13 residues. Germline values: CDR1 ENHRY, CDR2 SYGVKD. The V end lost 6 bases, the J end lost 7 bases, and 14 bases lay between the germline ends. CDR3 nucleotides: TGTGCCATCAGGACAGCCGGCAGTAATACGCAGTATTTT. It yields the protein CAIRTAGSNTQYF.

V and J are TRBV7-6 and TRBJ2-1, with D tentatively TRBD2 (5 bases). V was shortened by 3 bases and J by 1 base, with 13 bases between the two germline ends. This CDR3 is 16 amino acids long. Germline values: CDR1 SGHVS, CDR2 FNYEAQ. This CDR3 is CASSLDSAFSYNEQFF. In nucleotides, the CDR3 is TGTGCCAGCAGCTTGGACTCTGCATTTTCCTACAATGAGCAGTTCTTC.